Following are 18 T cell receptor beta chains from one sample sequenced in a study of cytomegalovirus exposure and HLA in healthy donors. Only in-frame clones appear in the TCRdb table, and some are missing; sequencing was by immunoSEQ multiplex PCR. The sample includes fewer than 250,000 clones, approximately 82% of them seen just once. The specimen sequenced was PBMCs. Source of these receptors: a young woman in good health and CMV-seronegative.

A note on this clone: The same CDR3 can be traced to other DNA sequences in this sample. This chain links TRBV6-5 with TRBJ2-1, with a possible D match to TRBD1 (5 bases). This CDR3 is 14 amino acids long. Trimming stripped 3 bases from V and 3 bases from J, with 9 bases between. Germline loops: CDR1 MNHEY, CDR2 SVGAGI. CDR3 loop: CASSYGASYNEQFF. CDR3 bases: TGTGCCAGCAGTTATGGGGCTAGCTACAATGAGCAGTTCTTC.

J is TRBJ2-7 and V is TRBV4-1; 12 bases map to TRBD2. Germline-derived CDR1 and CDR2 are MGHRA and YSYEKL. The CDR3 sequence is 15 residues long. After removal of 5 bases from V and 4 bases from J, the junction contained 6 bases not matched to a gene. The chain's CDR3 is CASSSLAGGTYEQYF. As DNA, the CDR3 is TGCGCCAGCAGCTCCCTAGCGGGGGGGACATACGAGCAGTACTTC.

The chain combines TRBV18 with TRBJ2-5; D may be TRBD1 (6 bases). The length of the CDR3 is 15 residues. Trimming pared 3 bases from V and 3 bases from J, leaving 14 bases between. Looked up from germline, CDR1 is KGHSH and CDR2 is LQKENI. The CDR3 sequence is CASSPPFAGEETQYF. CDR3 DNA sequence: TGTGCCAGCTCACCCCCGTTCGCAGGGGAAGAGACCCAGTACTTC.

CDR3 sequence reads: CASSPDRGYEQYF. The CDR3 DNA is TGCGCCAGCAGCCCGGACAGGGGGTACGAGCAGTACTTC. J is TRBJ2-7 and V is TRBV5-1, with 10 bases aligning to TRBD1. This CDR3 is built from 13 residues. Looked up from germline, CDR1 is SGHRS and CDR2 is YFSETQ. The J segment lost 4 bases and the V segment lost 4 bases, leaving 2 bases of the junction unmatched.

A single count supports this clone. The CDR3 DNA reads as TGTGCCAGCAGTTTATTGCGCGGGGGGGCGGCCTACGAGCAGTACTTC. Its translation: CASSLLRGGAAYEQYF. The chain employs TRBV27 and TRBJ2-7; 9 positions agree with TRBD2. After removal of 1 base from V and 2 bases from J, the junction contained 6 bases not matched to a gene. The CDR3 covers 16 residues. Germline CDR1 MNHEY, CDR2 SMNVEV (reference sequence).

The CDR3 sequence is CASSPPVGYEQYF. In nucleotides, the CDR3 is TGTGCCAGCTCACCACCGGTGGGGTACGAGCAGTACTTC. The genes are TRBV18 and TRBJ2-7; no reliable D call. Germline CDR1 KGHSH, CDR2 LQKENI. V dropped 0 bases and J dropped 4 bases, with 7 bases sitting between them. This CDR3 is 13 amino acids long.

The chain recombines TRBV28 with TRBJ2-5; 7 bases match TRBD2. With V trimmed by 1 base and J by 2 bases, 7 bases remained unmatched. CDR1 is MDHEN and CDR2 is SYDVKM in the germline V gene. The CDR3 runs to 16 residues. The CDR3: CASSLSVAGGQETQYF. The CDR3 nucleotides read TGTGCCAGCAGTTTATCTGTAGCGGGTGGTCAAGAGACCCAGTACTTC.

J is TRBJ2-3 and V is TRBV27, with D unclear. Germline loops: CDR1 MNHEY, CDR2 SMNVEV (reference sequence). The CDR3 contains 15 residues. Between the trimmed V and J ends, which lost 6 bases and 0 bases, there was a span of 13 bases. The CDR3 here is CASSSPRASTDTQYF. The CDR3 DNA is TGTGCCAGCAGCTCCCCGAGAGCCAGCACAGATACGCAGTATTTT.

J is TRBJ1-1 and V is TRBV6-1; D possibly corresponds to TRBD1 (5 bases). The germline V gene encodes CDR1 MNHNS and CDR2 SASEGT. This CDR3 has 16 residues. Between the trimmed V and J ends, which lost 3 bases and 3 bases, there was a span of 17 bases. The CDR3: CASSEVAGGGDTEAFF. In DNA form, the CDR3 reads TGTGCCAGCAGTGAGGTGGCCGGTGGAGGGGACACTGAAGCTTTCTTT.

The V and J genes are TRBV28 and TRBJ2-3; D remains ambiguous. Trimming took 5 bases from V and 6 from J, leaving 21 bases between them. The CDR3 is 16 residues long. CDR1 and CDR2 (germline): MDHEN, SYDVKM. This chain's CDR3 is CASSPVVVVWVDTQYF. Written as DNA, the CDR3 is TGTGCCAGCAGTCCCGTGGTTGTGGTATGGGTTGATACGCAGTATTTT.

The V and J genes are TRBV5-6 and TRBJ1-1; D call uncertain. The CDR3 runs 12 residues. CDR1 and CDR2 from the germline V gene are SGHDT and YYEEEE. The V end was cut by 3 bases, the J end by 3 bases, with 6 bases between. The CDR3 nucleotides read TGTGCCAGCAGCTCGGGTGACACTGAAGCTTTCTTT. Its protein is CASSSGDTEAFF. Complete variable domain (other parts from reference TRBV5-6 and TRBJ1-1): DAGVTQSPTHLIKTRGQQVTLRCSPKSGHDTVSWYQQALGQGPQFIFQYYEEEERQRGNFPDRFSGHQFPNYSSELNVNALLLGDSALYLCASSSGDTEAFFGQGTRLTVV.

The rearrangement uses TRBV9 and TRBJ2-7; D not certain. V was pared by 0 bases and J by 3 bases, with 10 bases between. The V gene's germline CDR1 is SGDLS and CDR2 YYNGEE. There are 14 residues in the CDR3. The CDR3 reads CASSVGAYNYEQYF. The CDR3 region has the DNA TGTGCCAGCAGCGTAGGAGCTTATAACTACGAGCAGTACTTC.

CDR3 DNA: TGTGCCAGCAGTGGGCTAGCGGGAGTGACAGATACGCAGTATTTT. This translates into CASSGLAGVTDTQYF. The V and J genes are TRBV6-1 and TRBJ2-3, with 10 bases that match TRBD2. The CDR3 is made up of 15 amino acids. Germline CDR1 and CDR2: MNHNS and SASEGT. V trimming: 4 bases; J trimming: 3 bases; junction bases outside the gene matches: 4.

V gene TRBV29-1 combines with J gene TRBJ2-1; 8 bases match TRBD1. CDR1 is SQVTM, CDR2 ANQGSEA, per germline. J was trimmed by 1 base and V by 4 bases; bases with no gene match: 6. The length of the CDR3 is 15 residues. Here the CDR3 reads CSVGQGPGSYNEQFF. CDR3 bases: TGCAGCGTTGGACAGGGGCCGGGGTCCTACAATGAGCAGTTCTTC.

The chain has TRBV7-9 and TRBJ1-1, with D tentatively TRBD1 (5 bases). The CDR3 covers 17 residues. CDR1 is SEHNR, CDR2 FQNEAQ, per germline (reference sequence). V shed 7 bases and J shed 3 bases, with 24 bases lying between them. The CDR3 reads CASTLSPSTGKDTEAFF. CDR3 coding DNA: TGTGCCAGCACCTTGTCCCCCTCTACAGGAAAAGACACTGAAGCTTTCTTT.

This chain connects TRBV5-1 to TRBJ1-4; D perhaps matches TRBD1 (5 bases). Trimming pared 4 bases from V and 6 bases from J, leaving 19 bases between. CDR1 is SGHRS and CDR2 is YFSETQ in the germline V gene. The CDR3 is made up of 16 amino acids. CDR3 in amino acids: CASSRRPGRPDEKLFF. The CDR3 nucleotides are TGCGCCAGCAGCAGAAGACCGGGACGGCCCGATGAAAAACTGTTTTTT.

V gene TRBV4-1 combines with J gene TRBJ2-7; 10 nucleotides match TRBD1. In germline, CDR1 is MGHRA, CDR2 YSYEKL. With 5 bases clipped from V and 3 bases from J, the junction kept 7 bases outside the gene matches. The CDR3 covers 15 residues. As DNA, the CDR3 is TGCGCCAGCAGCGAACCGGGACAGGGGAGCTACGAGCAGTACTTC. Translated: CASSEPGQGSYEQYF.

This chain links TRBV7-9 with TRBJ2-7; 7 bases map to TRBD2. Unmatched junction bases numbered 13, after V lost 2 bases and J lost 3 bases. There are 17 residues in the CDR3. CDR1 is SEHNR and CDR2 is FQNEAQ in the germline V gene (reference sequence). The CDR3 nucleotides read TGTGCCAGCAGCTTAAATTTGCAGGGAGGGTTCAGCTACGAGCAGTACTTC. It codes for CASSLNLQGGFSYEQYF.